These 28 T cell receptor beta chains share one sample of origin, sequenced in a study of OX40 agonist ivuxolimab in advanced cancers. Profiled with immunoSEQ multiplex PCR; TCRdb holds only in-frame clones, not every one. The data hold 40,000 to 60,000 clones, with 75% to 90% observed a single time. The specimen comprised CD4+ or CD8+ T cells sorted from blood, sampled in a trial of the OX40 agonist ivuxolimab. These receptors were obtained from an adult with an advanced solid tumor such as melanoma, head and neck, liver or kidney cancer.

The chain couples TRBV19 to TRBJ2-1, with unresolved D. This CDR3 is 14 amino acids long. Trimming stripped 9 bases from V and 0 bases from J, with 12 bases between. The germline gives CDR1 LNHDA, CDR2 SQIVND (reference sequence). The CDR3 nucleotides are TGTGCCAGCGCCGCGGCAGGCTCCTACAATGAGCAGTTCTTC. Residues: CASAAAGSYNEQFF. The variable domain in full, completed from reference TRBV19 and TRBJ2-1, reads DGGITQSPKYLFRKEGQNVTLSCEQNLNHDAMYWYRQDPGQGLRLIYYSQIVNDFQKGDIAEGYSVSREKKESFPLTVTSAQKNPTAFYLCASAAAGSYNEQFFGPGTRLTVL.

V and J are TRBV30 and TRBJ1-1; 9 bases line up with TRBD1. CDR3 size: 16 residues. V shed 4 bases and J 4 bases; nucleotides not matched to a gene: 13. Per germline, CDR1 GTSNPN and CDR2 SVGIG (reference sequence). The CDR3 DNA is TGTGCCTGGATCAAGGGGACAGGGTATCTCGGCACTGAAGCTTTCTTT. It translates to CAWIKGTGYLGTEAFF.

V usage is TRBV5-4 and J usage is TRBJ1-2; TRBD1 matches at 11 bases. CDR3 length: 15 amino acids. Trimming cost V 4 bases and J 3 bases; bases outside gene matches: 5. In germline, CDR1 is SGHNT, CDR2 YYREEE (reference sequence). The CDR3 loop reads CASSPGQGAYYGYTF. The CDR3 coding sequence is TGTGCCAGCAGCCCTGGACAGGGGGCTTACTATGGCTACACCTTC.

The V call is TRBV10-2, the J call TRBJ2-3, with D perhaps matching TRBD1 or TRBD2 (5 bases each). The V end was cut by 5 bases, the J end by 0 bases, with 9 bases between. From germline, CDR1 is WSHSY and CDR2 SAAADI. This CDR3 has 14 residues. In DNA, the CDR3 is TGCGCCAGCAGTCTAGCAGGGAGCACAGATACGCAGTATTTT. Translating gives CASSLAGSTDTQYF.

V gene TRBV28 combines with J gene TRBJ2-1, with a tentative D call TRBD1 (5 bases). Trimming removed 8 bases from V and 12 bases from J, with 20 bases in between. The CDR3 spans 13 residues. The V gene's germline CDR1 is MDHEN and CDR2 SYDVKM. The CDR3 protein is CASHPTLTQGQFF. The CDR3 nucleotides are TGTGCCAGCCACCCTACACTTACTCAGGGGCAGTTCTTC.

The chain links TRBV30 to TRBJ2-7; 9 bases fit TRBD1. Trimming removed 4 bases from V and 3 bases from J; junction bases left unmatched: 4. The CDR3 runs 13 residues. Germline CDR1 GTSNPN, CDR2 SVGIG (reference sequence). The CDR3 DNA is TGTGCCTGGATGAGGACAGGGGTCTACGAGCAGTACTTC. Residues: CAWMRTGVYEQYF.

This clone was observed a single time. The chain employs TRBV7-2 and TRBJ2-7; D is ambiguous. V was clipped by 1 base and J by 0 bases, with 7 bases between them. Germline CDR1 and CDR2: SGHTA and FQGNSA. The CDR3 loop spans 14 amino acids. The CDR3 here is CASSLDFVSYEQYF. The CDR3 nucleotides are TGTGCCAGCAGCTTAGATTTCGTCTCCTACGAGCAGTACTTC.

The chain combines TRBV30 with TRBJ1-3; 7 nucleotides agree with TRBD1. The CDR3 is 18 amino acids. The J segment lost 0 bases and the V segment lost 2 bases, leaving 13 bases of the junction unmatched. Germline lookup yields CDR1 GTSNPN and CDR2 SVGIG (reference sequence). This CDR3 reads CAWSQPHGQVRSGNTIYF. CDR3 nucleotides: TGTGCCTGGAGTCAACCTCACGGACAGGTCCGCTCTGGAAACACCATATATTTT.

This clone was counted a few times. The CDR3: CASRPDRGEGYTF. The DNA of the CDR3 is TGTGCCAGCAGACCCGACAGGGGTGAGGGCTACACCTTC. The V and J genes are TRBV6-5 and TRBJ1-2; TRBD1 aligns across 8 bases. After removal of 6 bases from V and 8 bases from J, the junction contained 8 bases not matched to a gene. This CDR3 region has 13 residues. In germline, CDR1 is MNHEY, CDR2 SVGAGI.

The chain has TRBV6-1 and TRBJ2-3; 9 bases line up with TRBD2. The CDR3 covers 18 residues. After removal of 3 bases from V and 4 bases from J, the junction contained 14 bases not matched to a gene. Looked up from germline, CDR1 is MNHNS and CDR2 is SASEGT. Here the CDR3 DNA reads TGTGCCAGCAGTGACATGGCGGGGGGGCCCCGTACCCCAGATACGCAGTATTTT. Translated, it gives CASSDMAGGPRTPDTQYF.

This sequence joins TRBV5-4 and TRBJ1-6; 9 bases line up with TRBD1. V trimming: 4 bases; J trimming: 4 bases; junction bases outside the gene matches: 3. The CDR3 loop spans 15 amino acids. Looked up from germline, CDR1 is SGHNT and CDR2 is YYREEE (reference sequence). CDR3 DNA: TGTGCCAGCAGCAAAGGGACAGGGTATAATTCACCCCTCCACTTT. Translation: CASSKGTGYNSPLHF.

This clone was detected only a few times. The chain is built from TRBV28 and TRBJ2-1; no clear D. Trimming removed 4 bases from V and 8 bases from J, with 24 bases in between. Germline-derived CDR1 and CDR2 are MDHEN and SYDVKM. The CDR3 runs 17 residues. This chain's CDR3 is CASSYSLDHSSRDEQFF. The DNA for the CDR3 is TGTGCCAGCAGTTATTCCCTGGACCACTCTTCCCGGGATGAGCAGTTCTTC.

The CDR3 DNA reads as TGTGCCAGCAGCAGGACTAGTCTAAATACGCAGTATTTT. The encoded protein is CASSRTSLNTQYF. This sequence joins TRBV7-2 and TRBJ2-3; 7 nucleotides match TRBD2. CDR3 size: 13 residues. The V gene end was trimmed by 5 bases and the J gene end by 7 bases; junction bases not matched to a gene: 6. The germline gives CDR1 SGHTA, CDR2 FQGNSA.

The chain combines TRBV6-1 with TRBJ2-7; 7 nucleotides agree with TRBD1. J was trimmed by 4 bases and V by 1 base; bases with no gene match: 7. Looked up from germline, CDR1 is MNHNS and CDR2 is SASEGT. CDR3 length equals 15 residues. CDR3 protein: CASSEVRQGEYEQYF. The DNA of the CDR3 is TGTGCCAGCAGTGAAGTCCGGCAGGGGGAGTACGAGCAGTACTTC.

V usage is TRBV7-8 and J usage is TRBJ2-7; the D is unclear. Germline loops: CDR1 SGHVS, CDR2 FQNEAQ. V lost 1 base to trimming and J lost 0 bases, with 4 bases between them. This CDR3 spans 13 amino acids. The CDR3 reads CASSLEDSYEQYF. The CDR3 DNA follows: TGTGCCAGCAGCTTAGAGGACTCCTACGAGCAGTACTTC.

The count of this clone is one. The V gene is TRBV2, the J gene TRBJ2-4; D is ambiguous. The CDR3 covers 14 residues. CDR1 and CDR2 (germline): SNHLY, FYNNEI. V lost 7 bases and J lost 3, with 13 bases in between. The CDR3 region is CASIDLLDKNIQYF. In nucleotides, the CDR3 is TGTGCCAGCATCGACCTATTGGACAAAAACATTCAGTACTTC.

This clone was counted only a few times. The chain recombines TRBV11-2 with TRBJ2-3; TRBD2 might be the D (7 bases). Germline V CDR1 and CDR2: SGHAT, FQNNGV. This CDR3 region has 15 residues. Trimming pared 1 base from V and 3 bases from J, leaving 11 bases between. The CDR3 nucleotides read TGTGCCAGCAGCTTAGCGGGGGGCGGGACAGATACGCAGTATTTT. Translated, it gives CASSLAGGGTDTQYF.

The chain joins TRBV5-4 to TRBJ2-1, with 9 bases that match TRBD2. In germline, CDR1 is SGHNT, CDR2 YYREEE (reference sequence). The J segment lost 10 bases and the V segment lost 4 bases, leaving 12 bases of the junction unmatched. This CDR3 has 15 amino acids. The CDR3 coding sequence is TGTGCCAGCAGCCTCGACTATAGCGGGAGAAACGAGCAGTTCTTC. It yields the protein CASSLDYSGRNEQFF. Supplemented by reference TRBV5-4 and TRBJ2-1, the full variable domain reads ETGVTQSPTHLIKTRGQQVTLRCSSQSGHNTVSWYQQALGQGPQFIFQYYREEENGRGNFPPRFSGLQFPNYSSELNVNALELDDSALYLCASSLDYSGRNEQFFGPGTRLTVL.

In DNA form, the CDR3 reads TGCAGCGTCACGGACAGCGTGACCTACGAGCAGTACTTC. Translation: CSVTDSVTYEQYF. V and J are TRBV29-1 and TRBJ2-7; maybe TRBD1 (6 bases). The V end lost 6 bases, the J end lost 2 bases, and 14 bases lay between the germline ends. CDR1 is SQVTM and CDR2 is ANQGSEA in the germline V gene. CDR3 length: 13 residues.

This clone was recorded once. CDR3 in DNA: TGCGCCAGCAGCGAAACTAGCGGAGAAGACAATGAGCAGTTCTTC. The encoded protein is CASSETSGEDNEQFF. The chain joins TRBV5-1 to TRBJ2-1; 8 bases fit TRBD2. The germline V gene has CDR1 SGHRS and CDR2 YFSETQ. The ends lost 4 bases at V and 5 bases at J; junction bases unmatched: 8. The CDR3 loop spans 15 amino acids.

This clone has just one count. This sequence joins TRBV6-1 and TRBJ2-3; D unclear. V was shortened by 5 bases and J by 2 bases, with 11 bases between the two germline ends. This CDR3 contains 14 residues. Germline values: CDR1 MNHNS, CDR2 SASEGT. The chain's CDR3 is CASSSGGDTDTQYF. The CDR3 DNA sequence: TGTGCCAGCAGTTCGGGTGGGGACACAGATACGCAGTATTTT.

This CDR3 reads CASSDPSGRLEQYF. The CDR3 DNA follows: TGTGCCAGCAGTGACCCCAGCGGGAGGCTCGAGCAGTACTTC. This rearrangement joins TRBV2 to TRBJ2-7, with TRBD2 matching 9 bases. The CDR3 contains 14 residues. Per the germline V gene, CDR1 is SNHLY and CDR2 is FYNNEI. Losses at the gene ends were 3 bases for V and 6 bases for J; bases not matched to a gene: 6.

The chain couples TRBV28 to TRBJ2-1; 9 bases fit TRBD2. The J segment lost 2 bases and the V segment lost 5 bases, leaving 7 bases of the junction unmatched. The germline CDR1 and CDR2 sequences are MDHEN and SYDVKM. The CDR3 totals 16 residues. The CDR3 spells CASSPNSGGPYNEQFF. In DNA form, the CDR3 reads TGTGCCAGCAGTCCAAATAGCGGGGGCCCCTACAATGAGCAGTTCTTC. Full variable domain (missing parts from reference TRBV28 and TRBJ2-1): DVKVTQSSRYLVKRTGEKVFLECVQDMDHENMFWYRQDPGLGLRLIYFSYDVKMKEKGDIPEGYSVSREKKERFSLILESASTNQTSMYLCASSPNSGGPYNEQFFGPGTRLTVL.

This chain connects TRBV30 to TRBJ2-5; TRBD1 aligns across 12 bases. The CDR3 contains 19 residues. The J segment lost 1 base and the V segment lost 1 base, leaving 13 bases of the junction unmatched. The germline gives CDR1 GTSNPN, CDR2 SVGIG (reference sequence). CDR3 DNA sequence: TGTGCCTGGAGTGCTTTTGGGACAGGGGGCGAAGAAAGCCAAGAGACCCAGTACTTC. This sequence encodes CAWSAFGTGGEESQETQYF.

The genes are TRBV4-1 and TRBJ2-5, with 11 bases identical to TRBD2. J gave up 4 bases and V 0 bases, and 7 bases lay outside the gene matches. The V gene's germline CDR1 is MGHRA and CDR2 YSYEKL. The CDR3 sequence is 17 residues long. The CDR3: CASSQEGTSGGRETQYF. The CDR3 DNA reads TGCGCCAGCAGCCAAGAAGGAACTAGCGGGGGTCGAGAGACCCAGTACTTC.

The chain recombines TRBV7-9 with TRBJ2-2, with D possibly being TRBD1 or TRBD2 (5 bases each). The CDR3 sequence is 11 residues long. Germline V CDR1 and CDR2: SEHNR, FQNEAQ (reference sequence). CDR3 residues: CLTGPTGELFF. In DNA form, the CDR3 reads TGTTTAACGGGGCCCACCGGGGAGCTGTTTTTT.

The gene calls are TRBV30 and TRBJ2-6; D gene ambiguous. Between the trimmed V and J ends, which lost 6 bases and 1 base, there was a span of 10 bases. The CDR3 covers 14 residues. Germline V gives CDR1 GTSNPN, CDR2 SVGIG (reference sequence). CDR3 protein: CACRSKSGANVLTF. The CDR3 region has the DNA TGTGCCTGCAGATCAAAGTCTGGGGCCAACGTCCTGACTTTC.

The rearrangement links TRBV7-2 to TRBJ1-2; D is undetermined. With 2 bases removed from V and 4 bases from J, the gap between germline ends came to 8 bases. Germline loops: CDR1 SGHTA, CDR2 FQGNSA. The CDR3 extends over 13 amino acids. The CDR3 sequence: CASSLYGLYGYTF. CDR3 DNA: TGTGCCAGCAGCTTATACGGCCTCTATGGCTACACCTTC.